This T cell receptor beta chain was sequenced in a study of blood T cells in healthy people across ages. The CDR3 sequence is 15 residues long. The use of a sample-barcoded 5' primer and a J-beta primer mix characterized a second PCR of roughly 6 to 11 cycles. TCRdb processed the 5' RACE reads anew with MiXCR; each CDR3 protein has one entry. The profile shows 1.5 million to 2 million distinct CDR3 sequences, approximately 30% of them singletons. In regard to this clonotype: Antigen specificity is unknown.

Points from the study as a whole: Diversity estimates from one million T cells were considered underestimates. Age showed a roughly linear inverse relationship with TCR beta diversity per million T cells.

Peripheral blood samples of around 11 milliliters were drawn from each donor. This TCR was sampled from a woman aged 25 to 39 in good health. This chain connects TRBV21-1 to TRBJ2-5; whether TRBD1, the table's D call, matches the DNA was not checked. The J call is uncertain, as TRBJ2-7 better fits the DNA end. TRBV21-1 is a known pseudogene. Sequenced material: blood. CDR3 in amino acids: CASSKTGTGVNEQYF. Here the CDR3 DNA reads TGTGCCAGCAGCAAAACCGGGACAGGGGTCAACGAGCAGTACTTC.